The 10 T cell receptor beta chains in this list originate from one sample, sequenced in a study of blood T cell repertoires in COVID-19. Profiled with immunoSEQ multiplex PCR; TCRdb holds only in-frame clones, not every one. Of 150,000 to 200,000 clones listed, 60% to 80% were seen once; the top ten hold roughly 28%. Source material: peripheral blood. These receptors were taken from a woman between 65 and 79 years old with acute or convalescent COVID-19.

Here the CDR3 reads CATSRAGAGVGNEQFF. CDR3 in DNA: TGTGCCACCAGCAGAGCTGGAGCGGGAGTAGGCAATGAGCAGTTCTTC. V gene TRBV15 combines with J gene TRBJ2-1, with TRBD2 matching over 8 bases. The CDR3 contains 16 residues. Germline V gene data show CDR1 as LNHNV and CDR2 as YYDKDF (reference sequence). V shed 1 base, J shed 6 bases, and the junction held 8 bases outside the gene matches.

This sequence joins TRBV5-8 and TRBJ1-1; D is possibly TRBD1 (6 bases). This CDR3 comprises 15 residues. Trimming cost V 4 bases and J 1 base, with 14 bases left between them. CDR1 SGHTS and CDR2 YDEGEE come from the germline V gene. CDR3 loop: CASSAIGTTNTEAFF. Written as DNA, the CDR3 is TGTGCCAGCAGCGCGATTGGGACAACGAACACTGAAGCTTTCTTT.

This chain joins TRBV30 and TRBJ1-5; D not resolved. The CDR3 totals 13 residues. In germline, CDR1 is GTSNPN, CDR2 SVGIG (reference sequence). V gave up 3 bases and J gave up 2 bases, with 8 bases separating them. Here the CDR3 reads CAWSVTGNQPQHF. CDR3 nucleotide sequence: TGTGCCTGGAGCGTTACAGGCAATCAGCCCCAGCATTTT.

The chain links TRBV29-1 to TRBJ2-7; D not certain. Looked up from germline, CDR1 is SQVTM and CDR2 is ANQGSEA. Trimming stripped 1 base from V and 3 bases from J, with 7 bases between. The CDR3 is 12 residues long. The CDR3 region is CSVEAASYEQYF. CDR3 DNA: TGCAGCGTTGAAGCCGCCAGCTACGAGCAGTACTTC.

The V call is TRBV2, the J call TRBJ1-1; 7 nucleotides align to TRBD1. V trimming: 7 bases; J trimming: 2 bases; junction bases outside the gene matches: 13. CDR1 SNHLY and CDR2 FYNNEI come from the germline V gene. The length of the CDR3 is 16 residues. CDR3 in amino acids: CASIATRTGRNTEAFF. In nucleotides, the CDR3 is TGTGCCAGCATCGCCACGAGGACAGGAAGAAACACTGAAGCTTTCTTT.

This clone has just one count. The V gene is TRBV5-4, the J gene TRBJ2-5; tentatively, D is TRBD1 (5 bases). Per the germline V gene, CDR1 is SGHNT and CDR2 is YYREEE (reference sequence). This CDR3 contains 14 residues. V gave up 4 bases and J gave up 1 base, with 11 bases separating them. Here the CDR3 DNA reads TGTGCCAGCAGCCTAACAGGTACCCAAGAGACCCAGTACTTC. This translates into CASSLTGTQETQYF. The full variable domain, completed using reference TRBV5-4 and TRBJ2-5, is ETGVTQSPTHLIKTRGQQVTLRCSSQSGHNTVSWYQQALGQGPQFIFQYYREEENGRGNFPPRFSGLQFPNYSSELNVNALELDDSALYLCASSLTGTQETQYFGPGTRLLVL.

The chain is built from TRBV30 and TRBJ1-6, with 8 nucleotides matching TRBD1. The CDR3 is 13 amino acids. The ends lost 5 bases at V and 7 bases at J; junction bases unmatched: 4. The germline gives CDR1 GTSNPN, CDR2 SVGIG (reference sequence). The CDR3 coding sequence is TGTGCCTGGCGGGGGACAGGAAATTCACCCCTCCACTTT. Its translation: CAWRGTGNSPLHF.

The rearrangement joins TRBV30 to TRBJ1-2, with 12 bases fitting TRBD1. The CDR3 totals 13 residues. Germline CDR1 reads GTSNPN; CDR2 reads SVGIG (reference sequence). The V and J ends lost 8 bases and 7 bases, in that order; junction bases with no gene match: 8. The CDR3 nucleotides read TGTGCCGTTAAGGGACAGGGGGCCGGTGGCTACACCTTC. It encodes CAVKGQGAGGYTF.

A single count supports this clone. This rearrangement joins TRBV18 to TRBJ2-1, with 13 bases identical to TRBD2. The CDR3 has 17 residues. CDR1 is KGHSH, CDR2 LQKENI, per germline. The J segment lost 0 bases and the V segment lost 3 bases, leaving 2 bases of the junction unmatched. CDR3 sequence: CASSPGLAGPSYNEQFF. CDR3 nucleotide sequence: TGTGCCAGCTCACCGGGACTAGCGGGGCCCTCCTACAATGAGCAGTTCTTC.

This clone showed up just a few times. The chain carries TRBV19 and TRBJ2-4; 7 positions match TRBD2. Losses at the gene ends were 8 bases for V and 6 bases for J; bases not matched to a gene: 7. Germline CDR1 reads LNHDA; CDR2 reads SQIVND (reference sequence). CDR3 length: 13 residues. The DNA for the CDR3 is TGTGCCAGTCCGGGGCGGGAGCTAAACATTCAGTACTTC. Protein product: CASPGRELNIQYF.